The T cell receptor beta chain described here comes from a study of regulatory T cells in long-lasting Graves disease (dated by TCRdb to about 2021). Broadly, across the study: Persistent Graves' disease was defined as antithyroid drug treatment for over 5 years with persistently positive TSH receptor autoantibodies. Persistent Graves' disease patients were compared with newly diagnosed Graves' disease patients by peripheral blood TCR sequencing and RNA sequencing. The study was registered as a clinical trial and conducted in China. A total of 35 or so samples underwent TCR sequencing: approximately 13 from persistent and some 20 from newly diagnosed Graves' disease patients. In the clinical cohort, patients with persistent Graves' disease had used antithyroid drugs for an average of roughly ten years.

The germline V end is reduced by 6 bases and the J end by 7 bases; junction bases left unmatched: 16. The CDR3, cysteine through phenylalanine, is 16 amino acids long. Here the CDR3 DNA is all that survives: 48 bases in frame from base 1. The germline V gene (reference sequence) yields SGHAT for CDR1 and FQDESV for CDR2. According to the study, the label for this sample's time point signals: persistent/refractory GD, antithyroid drugs over 5 years with positive TRAb. For both TCR sequencing and RNA sequencing, RNA was extracted from PBMCs in TRIzol. The diagnosis of Graves' disease followed American Thyroid Association guidelines. Recruitment of patients was carried out at an endocrinology department in Xi'an, China. From each patient, approximately 9 milliliters of peripheral blood was collected into an EDTA anticoagulant tube. Ficoll Paque Plus density gradient separation was used to isolate PBMCs, and no further T cell sorting was performed. An Agilent 2100 Bioanalyzer and agarose gel were used to check RNA quality, while a NanoDrop 2000 measured RNA concentration.

To note about this clonotype: This receptor's antigen is unknown. Nothing much larger sits one base from this clone, and base qualities are not available.

Results and caveats for the whole study, not just this receptor: Compared with newly diagnosed patients, persistent Graves' disease patients had lower TCR Shannon entropy and fewer highly expanded clones, which suggests clonal expansion. Peripheral blood alone was examined, since thyroid tissue, which constituted the primary lesion, could not be accessed. A larger number of public clonotypes was shared among persistent patients (about 2,700) than among newly diagnosed patients (roughly 930). The authors noted that the small sample size was a limitation that may lower accuracy. Persistent disease showed preferential use of TRBV28, TRBJ1-2 and TRBJ2-5, whereas newly diagnosed disease favored TRBV20-1 and TRBJ2-1. Sequencing and analysis were limited to the TCR beta chain.

Library construction relied on multiplex PCR. Reads for this sample came from an Illumina HiSeq 4000. iRepertoire HTBI primers and Arm-PCR amplification of CDR3 regions were used to construct TCR beta libraries. Before sequencing, the PCR products underwent gel purification. Under the source paper's analysis protocol: Across samples, some 62 TRBV and roughly 13 TRBJ segments were identified and used for gene usage analysis of CDR3 amino acid clonotypes. COPE and FqMerger were used to merge filtered high-quality paired reads into contigs. BLAST was used to align contigs to IMGT TRBV, TRBD and TRBJ reference genes, with CDR3 defined following IMGT. Highly expanded clones were defined as clonotypes with a frequency above 0.1%. Shannon entropy was used to measure repertoire diversity, and the Gini coefficient was used to measure V-J evenness. Clonotypes shared by more than one individual were considered public. The public sequencing data were trimmed at Q25 with fastp and processed into clonotypes with MiXCR by TCRdb, which kept only in-frame beta chains. Duplicate CDR3 protein sequences are folded into a single record with the most common DNA and genes. TCRdb's processing, not the authors', yielded these V and J calls. The sample table shows over 650,000 distinct CDR3 sequences, and 30% are seen once. In total, the top ten clones hold under 50% of the sample.

This chain is built from TRBV11-1 and TRBJ2-7, with TRBD2 identical over 9 junction bases. Source: peripheral blood mononuclear cells (PBMCs), taken when the disease was refractory, from a patient treated with antithyroid drugs. This clonotype originated in a female donor with Graves disease. The CDR3 sequence is CASSKAVSSGTLEQYF. Here is the DNA: TGTGCCAGCAGTAAAGCGGTTTCTAGCGGGACGCTTGAGCAGTACTTC.